Below are 20 T cell receptor beta chains sequenced from a single sample in a study of blood T cell repertoires in COVID-19. Repertoires were generated with immunoSEQ multiplex PCR, while TCRdb's copy carries only in-frame clones and drops some. Among tens of thousands of clones listed, roughly 85% were seen once. The sequencing sample was made of peripheral blood. These receptors were taken from a human donor in a cohort sampled during active COVID-19.

The rearrangement links TRBV9 to TRBJ2-1, with a tentative D call TRBD2 (5 bases). This CDR3 spans 15 amino acids. V lost 0 bases, J lost 8 bases, and 15 bases lay in between. Germline CDR1 SGDLS, CDR2 YYNGEE. CDR3 loop: CASSVGRSAGDEQFF. CDR3 nucleotides: TGTGCCAGCAGCGTAGGTAGATCGGCGGGCGATGAGCAGTTCTTC. Full variable domain (remainder filled in from reference TRBV9 and TRBJ2-1): DSGVTQTPKHLITATGQRVTLRCSPRSGDLSVYWYQQSLDQGLQFLIQYYNGEERAKGNILERFSAQQFPDLHSELNLSSLELGDSALYFCASSVGRSAGDEQFFGPGTRLTVL.

The rearrangement joins TRBV19 to TRBJ2-3; 14 nucleotides align to TRBD2. J gave up 5 bases and V 5 bases, and 9 bases lay outside the gene matches. The CDR3 has 17 amino acids. CDR1 LNHDA and CDR2 SQIVND come from the germline V gene (reference sequence). The CDR3 is CASSPGTSGGVLDTQYF. The CDR3 nucleotides read TGTGCCAGTAGTCCGGGGACTAGCGGGGGTGTTTTAGATACGCAGTATTTT.

This clone was counted only a few times. This chain connects TRBV5-5 to TRBJ1-6; D gene unclear. From germline, CDR1 is SGHKS and CDR2 YYEKEE (reference sequence). The V end was cut by 1 base, the J end by 7 bases, with 6 bases between. The CDR3 runs 13 residues. The CDR3 DNA sequence: TGTGCCAGCAGCTTGTCCGGGAATTCACCCCTCCACTTT. This sequence encodes CASSLSGNSPLHF.

V usage is TRBV7-2 and J usage is TRBJ2-3; a possible D gene is TRBD2 (6 bases). The CDR3 has 15 residues. The V and J ends lost 7 bases and 0 bases respectively, with 14 bases between them. Germline CDR1 and CDR2: SGHTA and FQGNSA. CDR3 DNA: TGTGCCAGCACCAAGGACTACCTTAGCACAGATACGCAGTATTTT. Amino acids: CASTKDYLSTDTQYF. Looking up the rest from reference TRBV7-2 and TRBJ2-3 gives the full variable domain: GAGVSQSPSNKVTEKGKDVELRCDPISGHTALYWYRQSLGQGLEFLIYFQGNSAPDKSGLPSDRFSAERTGGSVSTLTIQRTQQEDSAVYLCASTKDYLSTDTQYFGPGTRLTVL.

The chain uses TRBV19 and TRBJ1-4; 7 bases agree with TRBD1. J lost 7 bases, V lost 4 bases, and 9 bases had no gene match. CDR1 and CDR2 (germline): LNHDA, SQIVND (reference sequence). The CDR3 spans 15 residues. The CDR3 coding sequence is TGTGCCAGTAGTACCTGGACAGGCCCCTTTGAAAAACTGTTTTTT. Translating gives CASSTWTGPFEKLFF. Full variable domain (remainder filled in from reference TRBV19 and TRBJ1-4): DGGITQSPKYLFRKEGQNVTLSCEQNLNHDAMYWYRQDPGQGLRLIYYSQIVNDFQKGDIAEGYSVSREKKESFPLTVTSAQKNPTAFYLCASSTWTGPFEKLFFGSGTQLSVL.

The rearrangement uses TRBV9 and TRBJ2-5; a weak D match, TRBD1 (5 bases). Deletions cut 4 bases from V and 1 base from J, with 8 bases between. CDR3 length: 13 amino acids. Germline lookup yields CDR1 SGDLS and CDR2 YYNGEE. The CDR3 reads CASSIRVQETQYF. The CDR3 DNA is TGTGCCAGCAGCATCAGGGTCCAAGAGACCCAGTACTTC.

This chain connects TRBV19 to TRBJ2-5, with 13 nucleotides matching TRBD2. V was pared by 5 bases and J by 4 bases, with 4 bases of the junction left unmatched. This CDR3 contains 15 residues. Germline V gives CDR1 LNHDA, CDR2 SQIVND (reference sequence). The CDR3 DNA reads TGTGCCAGTAGTGCACTAGCGGGGGGGCCAGAGACCCAGTACTTC. Its protein is CASSALAGGPETQYF.

The chain employs TRBV19 and TRBJ2-7; D perhaps matches TRBD2 (6 bases). Germline V gene sequence: CDR1 LNHDA, CDR2 SQIVND (reference sequence). The CDR3 is 13 residues long. Trimming pared 3 bases from V and 3 bases from J, leaving 9 bases between. The CDR3 DNA reads TGTGCCAGTAGTATTCTGGAGGGCTACGAGCAGTACTTC. Amino acid sequence: CASSILEGYEQYF.

CDR3 nucleotides: TGTGCCAGCGGGAGGGCCACTGAAGCTTTCTTT. Its protein product is CASGRATEAFF. This chain joins TRBV6-5 and TRBJ1-1; D is uncertain. The CDR3 is 11 amino acids. Germline V lookup: CDR1 MNHEY, CDR2 SVGAGI. Trimming took off 8 bases at V and 4 bases at J, with 8 bases between the two ends.

The rearrangement uses TRBV14 and TRBJ2-7, with 9 bases identical to TRBD2. Germline trimming cut 2 bases from V and 0 bases from J; bases unmatched to any gene: 5. The CDR3 extends over 16 amino acids. Germline CDR1 SGHDN, CDR2 FVKESK. The CDR3 loop reads CASSQLAGASSYEQYF. Here the CDR3 DNA reads TGTGCCAGCAGCCAATTAGCGGGGGCGAGCTCCTACGAGCAGTACTTC.

This clone appeared once. The chain joins TRBV6-5 to TRBJ2-2; 9 nucleotides align to TRBD1. CDR3 size: 16 residues. CDR1 and CDR2 from the germline V gene are MNHEY and SVGAGI. With 0 bases clipped from V and 5 bases from J, the junction kept 4 bases outside the gene matches. The CDR3 DNA is TGTGCCAGCAGTTACTCGGACAGGGGCAGAACCGGGGAGCTGTTTTTT. Translating it yields CASSYSDRGRTGELFF.

The rearrangement uses TRBV7-9 and TRBJ1-1; a weak D match, TRBD1 (5 bases). The CDR3 runs to 14 residues. Germline CDR1 reads SEHNR; CDR2 reads FQNEAQ (reference sequence). The germline V and J ends were trimmed by 6 bases and 6 bases, with 17 bases remaining between them. In DNA form, the CDR3 reads TGTGCCAGCAGGGGGTCCGGGGGATCCTCTGAAGCTTTCTTT. This codes for CASRGSGGSSEAFF.

This clone came up once. The CDR3 protein is CASSKIGVGTDTQYF. CDR3 in DNA: TGTGCCAGCAGCAAAATCGGGGTTGGCACAGATACGCAGTATTTT. The chain joins TRBV7-2 to TRBJ2-3; a weak D match, TRBD2 (5 bases). CDR1 is SGHTA, CDR2 FQGNSA, per germline. Deletions cut 5 bases from V and 1 base from J, with 13 bases between. The CDR3 runs to 15 residues.

This clone was counted between two and nine times. This sequence joins TRBV10-3 and TRBJ1-1; TRBD1 matches 8 bases. Germline CDR1 and CDR2: ENHRY and SYGVKD. V shed 4 bases, J shed 7 bases, and the junction held 8 bases outside the gene matches. CDR3 length: 14 residues. The chain's CDR3 is CAISAGGAVDEAFF. CDR3 sequence (DNA): TGTGCCATCAGTGCAGGGGGCGCGGTGGATGAAGCTTTCTTT.

The chain uses TRBV27 and TRBJ2-7, with TRBD2 matching 8 bases. The CDR3 spans 16 residues. V shed 4 bases, J shed 2 bases, and the junction held 10 bases outside the gene matches. CDR1 and CDR2 from the germline V gene are MNHEY and SMNVEV (reference sequence). The CDR3 coding sequence is TGTGCCAGCAGTTCCCTAAGCGGGGGCCTACCCTACGAGCAGTACTTC. Translated, it gives CASSSLSGGLPYEQYF.

The chain joins TRBV27 to TRBJ1-3, with D unresolved. This CDR3 has 16 residues. Trimming stripped 5 bases from V and 0 bases from J, with 14 bases between. CDR1 MNHEY and CDR2 SMNVEV come from the germline V gene (reference sequence). Here the CDR3 reads CASSPSEGRSGNTIYF. CDR3 sequence (DNA): TGTGCCAGCAGTCCGTCGGAGGGCCGCTCTGGAAACACCATATATTTT.

The rearrangement links TRBV18 to TRBJ1-2; 7 bases align to TRBD1. The CDR3 is 14 amino acids. Trimming removed 6 bases from V and 4 bases from J; junction bases left unmatched: 8. Looked up from germline, CDR1 is KGHSH and CDR2 is LQKENI. CDR3: CASSLDTGAYGYTF. CDR3 DNA sequence: TGTGCCAGCTCCTTAGACACAGGGGCCTATGGCTACACCTTC.

The chain carries TRBV10-3 and TRBJ2-7; 9 bases are a match to TRBD2. Germline CDR1 ENHRY, CDR2 SYGVKD. This CDR3 has 15 residues. The V segment lost 0 bases and the J segment 2 bases; nucleotides outside the gene matches: 2. CDR3 in amino acids: CAISESLAGPYEQYF. CDR3 coding DNA: TGTGCCATCAGTGAGTCCCTAGCGGGACCCTACGAGCAGTACTTC.

The V call is TRBV7-9, the J call TRBJ2-3, with a possible D match to TRBD2 (6 bases). This CDR3 has 15 residues. V lost 2 bases and J 0 bases, leaving 9 bases between the germline ends. Per the germline V gene, CDR1 is SEHNR and CDR2 is FQNEAQ (reference sequence). The DNA for the CDR3 is TGTGCCAGCAGCTTATCGCGGGGAAGCACAGATACGCAGTATTTT. Residues: CASSLSRGSTDTQYF. Supplemented by reference TRBV7-9 and TRBJ2-3, the full variable domain reads DTGVSQNPRHKITKRGQNVTFRCDPISEHNRLYWYRQTLGQGPEFLTYFQNEAQLEKSRLLSDRFSAERPKGSFSTLEIQRTEQGDSAMYLCASSLSRGSTDTQYFGPGTRLTVL.

This chain's CDR3 is CASSPRTGGVTNEKLFF. CDR3 bases: TGTGCCAGCAGCCCACGGACAGGGGGGGTAACTAATGAAAAACTGTTTTTT. The rearrangement joins TRBV7-2 to TRBJ1-4, with 10 bases fitting TRBD1. The CDR3 has 17 amino acids. Germline CDR1 and CDR2: SGHTA and FQGNSA. V lost 5 bases, J lost 1 base, and 7 bases stayed unmatched.